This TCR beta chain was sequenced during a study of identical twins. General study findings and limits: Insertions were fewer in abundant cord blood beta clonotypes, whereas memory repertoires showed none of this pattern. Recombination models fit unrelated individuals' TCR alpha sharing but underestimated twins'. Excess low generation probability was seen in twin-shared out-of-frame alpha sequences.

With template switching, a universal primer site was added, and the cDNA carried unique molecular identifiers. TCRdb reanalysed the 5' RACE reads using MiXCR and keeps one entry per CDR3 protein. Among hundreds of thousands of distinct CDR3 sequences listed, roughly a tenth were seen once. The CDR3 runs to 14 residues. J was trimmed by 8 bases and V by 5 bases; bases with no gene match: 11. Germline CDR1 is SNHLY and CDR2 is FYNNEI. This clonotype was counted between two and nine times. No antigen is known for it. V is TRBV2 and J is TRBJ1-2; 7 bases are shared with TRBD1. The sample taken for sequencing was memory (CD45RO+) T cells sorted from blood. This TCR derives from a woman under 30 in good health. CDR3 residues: CASSIDRASDGYTF. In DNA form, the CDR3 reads TGTGCCAGCAGTATCGACAGGGCGAGCGACGGCTACACCTTC.